Sequencing of this TCR beta chain was carried out in a study of blood T cells in healthy people across ages. The CDR3 consists of 14 residues. Germline CDR1 is SNHLY and CDR2 is FYNNEI. V shed 8 bases and J shed 5 bases, with 16 bases lying between them. PBMCs numbering at least 6 million were isolated per sample. This clonotype was recorded many times. The use of a sample-barcoded 5' primer and a J-beta primer mix characterized a second PCR of about 7 to 12 cycles. Sequencing yielded, for each sample, at least 3 million paired-end reads carrying CDR3. TCRdb passed the 5' RACE reads through MiXCR, listing each CDR3 protein once. The sample shows around 1.7 million distinct CDR3 sequences, 28% of them seen only once.

This clonotype was obtained from a woman younger than 45 in good health. V is TRBV2 and J is TRBJ2-4; possibly TRBD2 for D (6 bases). Sequenced: blood. The CDR3 DNA reads TGTGCCAGCTCCGGCGGGGAACTTCAAAACATTCAGTACTTC. It yields the protein CASSGGELQNIQYF.